Below, 20 T cell receptor beta chains from the same sample are listed, as sequenced in a study of cytotoxic CD8 clonotypes in ibrutinib-treated CLL. Clones were sequenced by immunoSEQ multiplex PCR, and TCRdb holds only the in-frame ones, with some missing. Altogether some 200,000 clones are present, nearly 80% being singletons, with the ten largest covering more than 9.5%. Source: PBMCs, taken after 12 months of ibrutinib treatment. The receptors originated from a human donor with chronic lymphocytic leukemia.

The rearrangement joins TRBV6-5 to TRBJ2-7, with 11 bases matching TRBD2. Germline V lookup: CDR1 MNHEY, CDR2 SVGAGI. This CDR3 contains 15 residues. Losses at the gene ends were 6 bases for V and 1 base for J; bases not matched to a gene: 5. The CDR3 spells CASSLGLAGSYEQYF. The CDR3 region has the DNA TGTGCCAGCAGCCTCGGACTAGCGGGTTCCTACGAGCAGTACTTC.

In the case of this clone: One end of the junction fails to match germline, which may point to a read error. This chain links TRBV6-5 with TRBJ2-7; maybe TRBD2 (5 bases). CDR3 length: 16 residues. Germline CDR1 and CDR2: MNHEY and SVGAGI. CDR3: CASSHSSGRVSYEQYF. DNA for the CDR3: TGTGCCAGCAGTCACTCAAGCGGACGTGTCTCCTACGAGCAGTACTTC.

This sequence joins TRBV6-5 and TRBJ2-5; 8 bases map to TRBD1. Unmatched junction bases numbered 11, after V lost 4 bases and J lost 4 bases. This CDR3 is built from 16 residues. From germline, CDR1 is MNHEY and CDR2 SVGAGI. CDR3 sequence reads: CASSSLFGTGRETQYF. Written as DNA, the CDR3 is TGTGCCAGCAGTTCACTTTTTGGGACAGGCCGAGAGACCCAGTACTTC.

This clone was detected once. The J gene is TRBJ1-2, the V gene TRBV19; D might be TRBD1 (6 bases). This CDR3 has 12 residues. Trimming shortened V by 7 bases and J by 8 bases, and 14 bases separated the two germline ends. From germline, CDR1 is LNHDA and CDR2 SQIVND (reference sequence). CDR3 DNA sequence: TGTGCCAGTAAAACAGGGCGGGGAGGCTACACCTTC. This encodes CASKTGRGGYTF. The variable domain in full, completed from reference TRBV19 and TRBJ1-2, reads DGGITQSPKYLFRKEGQNVTLSCEQNLNHDAMYWYRQDPGQGLRLIYYSQIVNDFQKGDIAEGYSVSREKKESFPLTVTSAQKNPTAFYLCASKTGRGGYTFGSGTRLTVV.

The chain combines TRBV13 with TRBJ2-7; weak D call: TRBD2 (6 bases). This CDR3 is built from 15 residues. The germline V and J ends were trimmed by 2 bases and 0 bases, with 11 bases remaining between them. Germline CDR1 PRHDT, CDR2 FYEKMQ (reference sequence). The CDR3 DNA follows: TGTGCCAGCAGCTTAATGGACGGGAGCTCCTACGAGCAGTACTTC. Amino acid sequence: CASSLMDGSSYEQYF.

This clone was seen a handful of times. The chain combines TRBV25-1 with TRBJ2-7; 8 positions agree with TRBD1. Germline trimming cut 2 bases from V and 7 bases from J; bases unmatched to any gene: 4. The CDR3 is made up of 13 amino acids. CDR1 MGHDK and CDR2 SYGVNS come from the germline V gene. As DNA, the CDR3 is TGTGCCAGCAGTGAACAGGGGGCCGGGGAGCAGTACTTC. It codes for CASSEQGAGEQYF.

The rearrangement links TRBV10-1 to TRBJ1-4; D is possibly TRBD1 (5 bases). V was shortened by 5 bases and J by 6 bases, with 10 bases between the two germline ends. CDR1 is WNHNN and CDR2 is SYGVQD in the germline V gene (reference sequence). The length of the CDR3 is 13 residues. The CDR3 coding sequence is TGCGCCAGCAGTACGGACAAATATGAAAAACTGTTTTTT. Translating gives CASSTDKYEKLFF.

The chain has TRBV6-5 and TRBJ2-3, with 8 positions matching TRBD2. CDR3 length: 15 residues. In germline, CDR1 is MNHEY, CDR2 SVGAGI. With 2 bases clipped from V and 1 base from J, the junction kept 2 bases outside the gene matches. CDR3 sequence (DNA): TGTGCCAGCAGTTACGCGGGACTAGGCACAGATACGCAGTATTTT. It codes for CASSYAGLGTDTQYF.

The table lists this clone with a count of one. The chain employs TRBV19 and TRBJ2-7; D is possibly TRBD1 or TRBD2 (5 bases each). The V gene lost 6 bases and the J gene lost 6 bases, with 12 bases spanning the gap. The CDR3 extends over 12 amino acids. Germline CDR1 is LNHDA and CDR2 is SQIVND (reference sequence). CDR3 sequence: CASSDYRTEQYF. As DNA, the CDR3 is TGTGCCAGTAGCGACTACAGGACCGAGCAGTACTTC.

The chain recombines TRBV10-3 with TRBJ2-1; D not certain. V lost 6 bases, J lost 6 bases, and 12 bases lay in between. Germline lookup yields CDR1 ENHRY and CDR2 SYGVKD. The CDR3 covers 13 residues. Here the CDR3 DNA reads TGTGCCATCAGCCAACCCGCGATCAATGAGCAGTTCTTC. This sequence encodes CAISQPAINEQFF.

The chain is built from TRBV6-1 and TRBJ1-1, with D possibly TRBD1 on 5 matching bases. The germline V gene has CDR1 MNHNS and CDR2 SASEGT. The V end lost 6 bases, the J end lost 10 bases, and 15 bases lay between the germline ends. There are 12 residues in the CDR3. CDR3 residues: CASRPSGGGAFF. CDR3 sequence (DNA): TGTGCCAGCAGGCCCAGTGGGGGTGGAGCTTTCTTT.

The chain couples TRBV11-1 to TRBJ2-7; a possible D gene is TRBD1 (6 bases). Deletions cut 6 bases from V and 0 bases from J, with 9 bases between. Germline V gives CDR1 SGHAT, CDR2 FQDESV (reference sequence). The CDR3 totals 13 residues. The CDR3: CASRDSLSYEQYF. The CDR3 DNA is TGTGCCAGCAGGGACAGCCTCTCCTACGAGCAGTACTTC.

V gene TRBV11-2 combines with J gene TRBJ2-5; D is unresolved. V was clipped by 5 bases and J by 7 bases, with 8 bases between them. The CDR3 is 11 amino acids. CDR1 and CDR2 from the germline V gene are SGHAT and FQNNGV. The CDR3 region has the DNA TGTGCCAGCAGCCCCCTCGGGACCCAGTACTTC. Its translation is CASSPLGTQYF.

This chain uses TRBV4-1 with TRBJ2-1; 9 bases match TRBD2. The CDR3 covers 17 residues. Germline CDR1 MGHRA, CDR2 YSYEKL. The V segment lost 3 bases and the J segment 6 bases; nucleotides outside the gene matches: 12. Here the CDR3 reads CASSHIRPGRGGNEQFF. The CDR3 DNA reads TGCGCCAGCAGCCATATCCGGCCCGGGCGGGGGGGCAATGAGCAGTTCTTC.

A few counts support this clone. V usage is TRBV6-1 and J usage is TRBJ1-2; tentatively, D is TRBD1 (5 bases). The CDR3 covers 10 residues. Germline CDR1 is MNHNS and CDR2 is SASEGT. V shed 6 bases and J shed 7 bases, with 6 bases lying between them. The CDR3 region has the DNA TGTGCCAGCAGGAGGGGTGGCTACACCTTC. Translated: CASRRGGYTF.

This clone was observed a few times. The chain uses TRBV9 and TRBJ1-2; TRBD1 might be the D (5 bases). The CDR3 length is 13 residues. Per germline, CDR1 SGDLS and CDR2 YYNGEE. V lost 3 bases and J 8 bases, leaving 14 bases between the germline ends. CDR3 loop: CASSGRTQGGYTF. CDR3 bases: TGTGCCAGCAGCGGAAGAACGCAGGGCGGCTACACCTTC.

The V gene is TRBV11-2, the J gene TRBJ2-7; D tentatively reads TRBD1 or TRBD2 (5 bases each). From germline, CDR1 is SGHAT and CDR2 FQNNGV. The CDR3 spans 15 residues. Trimming removed 3 bases from V and 5 bases from J, with 17 bases in between. The CDR3 loop reads CASSLMQGPHHEQYF. For the CDR3, the DNA is TGTGCCAGCAGCTTGATGCAGGGACCACACCACGAGCAGTACTTC.

The J gene is TRBJ1-1, the V gene TRBV6-6; a possible D gene is TRBD1 (5 bases). CDR3 length: 14 residues. Per germline, CDR1 MNHNY and CDR2 SVGAGI (reference sequence). V was pared by 0 bases and J by 3 bases, with 8 bases between. The CDR3 spells CASSYSIGDTEAFF. CDR3 DNA sequence: TGTGCCAGCAGTTACTCGATAGGGGACACTGAAGCTTTCTTT.

CDR3 amino acids: CASSDSPHSATGKYEQYF. The CDR3 nucleotides are TGTGCCAGCAGTGATAGCCCCCATAGCGCGACAGGGAAATACGAGCAGTACTTC. The chain has TRBV25-1 and TRBJ2-7; 7 positions agree with TRBD1. The CDR3 totals 18 residues. Germline V gives CDR1 MGHDK, CDR2 SYGVNS. V dropped 3 bases and J dropped 4; count of bases not matched to a gene: 18.

The rearrangement links TRBV6-5 to TRBJ2-7, with TRBD1 identical over 9 bases. The CDR3 loop spans 14 amino acids. Germline CDR1 and CDR2: MNHEY and SVGAGI. J was trimmed by 3 bases and V by 8 bases; bases with no gene match: 8. The CDR3 reads CASVRGQGFYEQYF. DNA of the CDR3: TGTGCCAGCGTCCGGGGACAGGGATTCTACGAGCAGTACTTC.